This TCR beta chain was recorded in a study of CXCR3-negative and CXCR3-positive naive CD8 T cells. The TRB libraries of cDNA were built by UMI-labeled 5' RACE. From its re-call of the 5' RACE reads, TCRdb lists each CDR3 protein once, without DNA. This sample's clone table lists around 160,000 distinct CDR3 sequences. Overall study results and limits: Researchers report that CXCR3-positive naive cells carry more hydrophobic TRB CDR3s than CXCR3-negative naive cells.

Points on this clonotype: What it recognizes is unknown.

The TCR comes from a human donor in good health. Some clones in this sample may be carry-over from other donors' samples. Sequences were obtained from naive CXCR3+ CD8+ T cells from blood. The subset denotes: CD45RO-CCR7+CD27+CD95- naive CD8+ T cells expressing CXCR3 (TNR3+).

The CDR3 sequence: CASSQDPWGRETQYF. The V call is TRBV4-3, the J call TRBJ2-5; the TCRdb call, TRBD1, lacks DNA for checking. CDR3 size: 15 residues. Per germline, CDR1 LGHNA and CDR2 YSLEER.